This TCR beta chain derives from a study of blood T cell repertoires in COVID-19. Turning to the study itself: Spain, Italy and the United States supplied samples that represented acute and convalescent COVID-19. In each case, the material was cDNA or gDNA derived from T cells, B-cell-depleted T cells, or PBMCs.

Authors' methods: Nucleated cell counts were estimated from reference gene primer amplification. The data were produced by immunoSEQ multiplex PCR, yet TCRdb's version contains in-frame clones alone and is incomplete. V, J and clone size reflect that table, while D and trimming were determined from the DNA. The sample holds about 89,000 clones, about four fifths seen once. The germline CDR1 and CDR2 sequences are MGHRA and YSYEKL. The CDR3 length is 15 residues. V was pared by 3 bases and J by 6 bases, with 9 bases of the junction left unmatched. Followed over time, Seattle patients had been enrolled while infection was active.

The TCR comes from a man between 65 and 79 years old with COVID-19, enrolled during active disease. The specimen sequenced was peripheral blood. The chain employs TRBV4-1 and TRBJ2-7; 9 bases agree with TRBD1. This CDR3 reads CASSQWGQGMSEQYF. The CDR3 nucleotides are TGCGCCAGCAGCCAGTGGGGACAGGGAATGAGCGAGCAGTACTTC.